This T cell receptor (beta chain) comes out of a study of blood T cell repertoires in COVID-19. Study-level background: Samples taken during acute and convalescent COVID-19 were collected in the United States, Italy and Spain. Sources were T cells, B-cell-depleted T cells, or PBMCs; the material itself was cDNA or gDNA.

Methods used by the authors: Amplification from reference gene primers served as the basis for estimated nucleated cell counts. Here immunoSEQ multiplex PCR was the method, and the copy in TCRdb shows in-frame clones only, minus some. The V and J calls and clone size were taken over from that table, and D and trimming were inferred from the DNA. Among roughly 38,000 clones listed, around 84% were seen once. CDR3 size: 14 residues. Germline-derived CDR1 and CDR2 are ENHRY and SYGVKD. The ends were cut back, 1 base at V and 7 bases at J, with 13 bases in the middle. The chain recombines TRBV10-3 with TRBJ1-2, with unresolved D. This receptor was taken from a man aged 65-85 years with acute or convalescent COVID-19. Source material: peripheral blood. CDR3 loop: CAISEFESGSGYTF. The CDR3 region has the DNA TGTGCCATCAGTGAGTTTGAGTCGGGGAGTGGCTACACCTTC.